The T cell receptor beta chain under discussion was sequenced for a study of blood T cell repertoires in COVID-19. TCRdb's copy holds only in-frame clones and misses some; the assay was immunoSEQ multiplex PCR. The data show 200,000 to 300,000 clones, with 88% seen just once and 3% to 3.5% held by the top ten. V was pared by 2 bases and J by 2 bases, with 13 bases between. Germline loops: CDR1 SGHKS, CDR2 YYEKEE (reference sequence). CDR3 size: 15 residues. This TCR came from a woman aged 40 to 55 who had been exposed to COVID-19. Sequences were obtained from PBMCs or T cells enriched from blood (not recorded which). The chain joins TRBV5-5 to TRBJ2-5; D is unresolved. CDR3 DNA: TGTGCCAGCAGCTTCCTCAGCGTATTTCAAGAGACCCAGTACTTC. The encoded protein is CASSFLSVFQETQYF.